Below, 11 T cell receptor beta chains from the same sample are listed, as sequenced in a study of OX40 agonist ivuxolimab in advanced cancers. The repertoire was sequenced with immunoSEQ multiplex PCR; TCRdb's copy has only in-frame clones and lacks some. This repertoire shows roughly 70,000 clones, 82% found once; its top ten account for less than 5%. The material was CD4+ or CD8+ T cells sorted from blood, obtained in a trial of the OX40 agonist ivuxolimab. The receptors stem from an adult with an advanced solid tumor such as melanoma, head and neck, liver or kidney cancer.

This chain's CDR3 is CASSLGFTYEQYF. The CDR3 region has the DNA TGCGCCAGCAGCTTGGGGTTTACCTACGAGCAGTACTTC. The J gene is TRBJ2-5, the V gene TRBV5-1; D gene uncertain. Judging by the DNA end, TRBJ2-7 fits better; the J call may be wrong. The germline CDR1 and CDR2 sequences are SGHRS and YFSETQ. This CDR3 has 13 amino acids.

The V and J genes are TRBV11-2 and TRBJ1-2; a possible D gene is TRBD1 (5 bases). The CDR3 is made up of 15 amino acids. V was cut by 0 bases and J by 4 bases, with 12 bases left in between. Per germline, CDR1 SGHAT and CDR2 FQNNGV. The CDR3 nucleotides are TGTGCCAGCAGCTTAGATTTGGGCAGGGCCTATGGCTACACCTTC. Its translation is CASSLDLGRAYGYTF.

This sequence joins TRBV5-4 and TRBJ1-6, with 8 bases that match TRBD1. Germline CDR1 SGHNT, CDR2 YYREEE (reference sequence). This CDR3 is built from 17 residues. The V gene end was trimmed by 1 base and the J gene end by 3 bases; junction bases not matched to a gene: 6. DNA for the CDR3: TGTGCCAGCAGCTTGCGATCAGGGGGCTTCTATAATTCACCCCTCCACTTT. Translated, it gives CASSLRSGGFYNSPLHF. The variable domain in full, completed from reference TRBV5-4 and TRBJ1-6, reads ETGVTQSPTHLIKTRGQQVTLRCSSQSGHNTVSWYQQALGQGPQFIFQYYREEENGRGNFPPRFSGLQFPNYSSELNVNALELDDSALYLCASSLRSGGFYNSPLHFGNGTRLTVT.

This clone was picked up one time. The chain is built from TRBV5-1 and TRBJ2-7; weak D call: TRBD1 (6 bases). The length of the CDR3 is 16 residues. The germline V gene has CDR1 SGHRS and CDR2 YFSETQ. V was cut by 4 bases and J by 1 base, with 18 bases left in between. The CDR3 sequence: CASSQDPGVGSYEQYF. In DNA form, the CDR3 reads TGCGCCAGCAGCCAGGACCCAGGGGTTGGGTCCTACGAGCAGTACTTC.

The V gene is TRBV6-4, the J gene TRBJ2-1, with D possibly matching TRBD1 (6 bases). Between the trimmed V and J ends, which lost 2 bases and 6 bases, there was a span of 11 bases. The CDR3 totals 14 residues. Germline CDR1 is MRHNA and CDR2 is SNTAGT. In nucleotides, the CDR3 is TGTGCCAGCAGTGACGACCGGGACACCAATGAGCAGTTCTTC. Its translation is CASSDDRDTNEQFF.

This chain links TRBV5-1 with TRBJ2-3; D not certain. The V and J ends lost 0 bases and 1 base respectively, with 9 bases between them. This CDR3 region has 15 residues. The germline gives CDR1 SGHRS, CDR2 YFSETQ. DNA for the CDR3: TGCGCCAGCAGCTTGGACCAGGACGGCACAGATACGCAGTATTTT. It specifies CASSLDQDGTDTQYF.

J is TRBJ2-5 and V is TRBV14; 11 bases line up with TRBD1. CDR3 size: 19 residues. CDR1 SGHDN and CDR2 FVKESK come from the germline V gene. With 2 bases clipped from V and 1 base from J, the junction kept 12 bases outside the gene matches. The chain's CDR3 is CASSQPWTGGDSPQETQYF. The CDR3 nucleotides are TGTGCCAGCAGCCAACCCTGGACAGGGGGCGACTCTCCCCAAGAGACCCAGTACTTC.

J is TRBJ2-7 and V is TRBV6-4; the D call may be TRBD1 or TRBD2 (6 bases each). V was cut by 6 bases and J by 3 bases, with 18 bases left in between. The CDR3 contains 15 residues. Germline V lookup: CDR1 MRHNA, CDR2 SNTAGT. CDR3 sequence (DNA): TGTGCCAGCAGCCCCAGAGGGGGGACTTACTACGAGCAGTACTTC. It translates to CASSPRGGTYYEQYF.

For the CDR3, the DNA is TGTGCCAGCTCTCGATTCGGACAATCCTACAATGAGCAGTTCTTC. Translation: CASSRFGQSYNEQFF. This chain links TRBV18 with TRBJ2-1; tentative D call: TRBD1 (5 bases). This CDR3 contains 15 residues. Germline lookup yields CDR1 KGHSH and CDR2 LQKENI. Trimming cost V 6 bases and J 1 base, with 13 bases left between them.

This clone was found many times. The chain joins TRBV27 to TRBJ1-2; D is undetermined. Germline V gives CDR1 MNHEY, CDR2 SMNVEV (reference sequence). This CDR3 has 14 amino acids. Trimming pared 3 bases from V and 7 bases from J, leaving 15 bases between. DNA for the CDR3: TGTGCCAGCAGTTTCTTGGCCCCCGATGCTGGCTACACCTTC. Its protein is CASSFLAPDAGYTF.

The chain recombines TRBV5-1 with TRBJ2-5; 9 bases are a match to TRBD1. The CDR3 has 14 residues. Germline CDR1 reads SGHRS; CDR2 reads YFSETQ. J was trimmed by 10 bases and V by 8 bases; bases with no gene match: 15. The CDR3 protein is CASRSRDRAMFQYF. The DNA of the CDR3 is TGCGCCAGTAGATCCCGGGACAGGGCCATGTTCCAGTACTTC.